Below are 22 T cell receptor beta chains sequenced from a single sample in a study of blood T cell repertoires in COVID-19. The assay was immunoSEQ multiplex PCR, and TCRdb's table has in-frame clones only and misses some. Altogether approximately 190,000 clones are present, 90% being singletons, with the ten largest covering about 0.54%. The specimen was peripheral blood. The receptor source for this set is a man between 50 and 59 years old with acute or convalescent COVID-19.

V gene TRBV19 combines with J gene TRBJ2-5, with a possible D match to TRBD1 (5 bases). The germline V gene encodes CDR1 LNHDA and CDR2 SQIVND (reference sequence). V dropped 8 bases and J dropped 1 base, with 14 bases sitting between them. CDR3 length: 14 residues. CDR3 DNA: TGTGCCAGTTCCCCATCAGGGTTCCAAGAGACCCAGTACTTC. This codes for CASSPSGFQETQYF.

The chain couples TRBV11-2 to TRBJ1-2, with 7 bases aligning to TRBD1. V shed 5 bases and J 6 bases; nucleotides not matched to a gene: 3. This CDR3 contains 12 residues. Looked up from germline, CDR1 is SGHAT and CDR2 is FQNNGV. CDR3 coding DNA: TGTGCCAGCAGCAGACAGGGTAATGGCTACACCTTC. It yields the protein CASSRQGNGYTF.

The chain is built from TRBV5-1 and TRBJ2-3, with 8 nucleotides matching TRBD1. The CDR3 runs to 15 residues. Germline V gene lookup returns CDR1 SGHRS and CDR2 YFSETQ. Unmatched junction bases numbered 4, after V lost 4 bases and J lost 0 bases. The CDR3 DNA sequence: TGCGCCAGCAGCACGACAGGGGATAGCACAGATACGCAGTATTTT. Translation gives CASSTTGDSTDTQYF.

The rearrangement links TRBV28 to TRBJ2-7; D remains ambiguous. Trimming shortened V by 5 bases and J by 0 bases, and 11 bases separated the two germline ends. Germline V lookup: CDR1 MDHEN, CDR2 SYDVKM. The CDR3 loop spans 14 amino acids. The chain's CDR3 is CASSPWASSYEQYF. The CDR3 DNA follows: TGTGCCAGCAGTCCGTGGGCAAGCTCCTACGAGCAGTACTTC.

The chain combines TRBV11-1 with TRBJ2-7; tentative D call: TRBD2 (5 bases). The CDR3 consists of 12 residues. Germline CDR1 reads SGHAT; CDR2 reads FQDESV (reference sequence). The V gene lost 1 base and the J gene lost 7 bases, with 8 bases spanning the gap. The CDR3 loop is CASSLVPGEQYV. CDR3 nucleotide sequence: TGTGCCAGCAGCTTAGTGCCGGGGGAGCAGTACGTC.

In this sample, this clone turned up a few times. The CDR3 protein is CASRPDRSWWAFF. The CDR3 DNA reads TGTGCCAGCAGACCCGACAGGAGTTGGTGGGCTTTCTTT. The rearrangement links TRBV7-9 to TRBJ1-1, with D tentatively TRBD1 (6 bases). The CDR3 runs 13 residues. CDR1 SEHNR and CDR2 FQNEAQ come from the germline V gene (reference sequence). V lost 6 bases and J lost 11, with 19 bases in between.

The rearrangement uses TRBV14 and TRBJ2-6; possibly TRBD1 for D (5 bases). V was pared by 4 bases and J by 0 bases, with 16 bases between. The CDR3 is 18 amino acids. Germline V CDR1 and CDR2: SGHDN, FVKESK. Here the CDR3 reads CASSLLDKVLSGANVLTF. The CDR3 DNA is TGTGCCAGCAGCCTACTGGACAAGGTCCTCTCTGGGGCCAACGTCCTGACTTTC.

The rearrangement uses TRBV28 and TRBJ1-5, with 7 positions matching TRBD1. Germline V gives CDR1 MDHEN, CDR2 SYDVKM. The CDR3 length is 15 residues. The ends lost 4 bases at V and 5 bases at J; junction bases unmatched: 8. CDR3 protein: CASSSTGILDQPQHF. DNA of the CDR3: TGTGCCAGCAGTTCGACAGGGATATTGGATCAGCCCCAGCATTTT.

The rearrangement joins TRBV2 to TRBJ2-1, with 7 positions matching TRBD2. The CDR3 covers 15 residues. From germline, CDR1 is SNHLY and CDR2 FYNNEI. After removal of 2 bases from V and 4 bases from J, the junction contained 5 bases not matched to a gene. CDR3 sequence: CASSESGTAYNEQFF. CDR3 in DNA: TGTGCCAGCAGTGAAAGCGGGACGGCTTACAATGAGCAGTTCTTC.

This chain uses TRBV4-1 with TRBJ1-1; D remains unclear. The length of the CDR3 is 13 residues. The ends were cut back, 0 bases at V and 7 bases at J, with 9 bases in the middle. The germline V gene has CDR1 MGHRA and CDR2 YSYEKL. The CDR3 reads CASSQEARREAFF. The DNA of the CDR3 is TGCGCCAGCAGCCAAGAGGCTCGCCGTGAAGCTTTCTTT.

Turning to this clone: This sample also contains other DNA sequences that code for the same CDR3. The CDR3 protein is CASSVGDEQFF. CDR3 sequence (DNA): TGTGCCAGCAGTGTAGGGGATGAGCAGTTCTTC. The chain has TRBV27 and TRBJ2-1; D possibly corresponds to TRBD1 (5 bases). There are 11 residues in the CDR3. V was cut by 5 bases and J by 8 bases, with 7 bases left in between. Germline CDR1 and CDR2: MNHEY and SMNVEV (reference sequence).

V and J are TRBV19 and TRBJ1-1; D perhaps matches TRBD1 (6 bases). CDR3 size: 13 residues. V dropped 7 bases and J dropped 1 base, with 10 bases sitting between them. Germline loops: CDR1 LNHDA, CDR2 SQIVND (reference sequence). CDR3 nucleotide sequence: TGTGCCAGTACCTCGACAGGGAACACTGAAGCTTTCTTT. Residues: CASTSTGNTEAFF.

The rearrangement uses TRBV7-3 and TRBJ2-2, with TRBD2 matching over 10 bases. The CDR3 has 17 amino acids. Germline values: CDR1 SGHTA, CDR2 FQGTGA. Unmatched junction bases numbered 8, after V lost 2 bases and J lost 5 bases. The CDR3 reads CASSLLGLAVGTGELFF. DNA of the CDR3: TGTGCCAGCAGCTTACTCGGACTAGCGGTGGGGACCGGGGAGCTGTTTTTT.

This clone has only one observation. This sequence joins TRBV13 and TRBJ2-1; 9 bases align to TRBD2. This CDR3 spans 16 amino acids. Germline assignment: CDR1 PRHDT and CDR2 FYEKMQ (reference sequence). V was clipped by 5 bases and J by 5 bases; unmatched bases: 10. The CDR3: CASSPREAGGNNEQFF. CDR3 nucleotide sequence: TGTGCCAGCAGCCCCAGGGAGGCGGGAGGGAACAATGAGCAGTTCTTC.

This chain connects TRBV9 to TRBJ1-2, with TRBD1 as a possible D gene (6 bases). The length of the CDR3 is 13 residues. Germline V gives CDR1 SGDLS, CDR2 YYNGEE. Trimming stripped 5 bases from V and 3 bases from J, with 11 bases between. The CDR3 nucleotides are TGTGCCAGCAGTACAGGGATTTACTATGGCTACACCTTC. Residues: CASSTGIYYGYTF.

The chain has TRBV28 and TRBJ2-7, with 8 positions matching TRBD1. The CDR3 consists of 18 residues. Germline V gene lookup returns CDR1 MDHEN and CDR2 SYDVKM. The trim removed 3 bases at V and 0 bases at J, leaving 13 bases unmatched. In DNA, the CDR3 is TGTGCCAGCAGTTTGCCACATAGAGGACAGGGAGACTCCTACGAGCAGTACTTC. Encoded protein: CASSLPHRGQGDSYEQYF.

Written as DNA, the CDR3 is TGTGCCAGCAGCGCAAGACTAGCGGGGGGCCCAGATACGCAGTATTTT. This codes for CASSARLAGGPDTQYF. V is TRBV13 and J is TRBJ2-3; 13 nucleotides match TRBD2. The CDR3 sequence is 16 residues long. Germline loops: CDR1 PRHDT, CDR2 FYEKMQ (reference sequence). Losses at the gene ends were 5 bases for V and 4 bases for J; bases not matched to a gene: 6. Looking up the rest from reference TRBV13 and TRBJ2-3 gives the full variable domain: AAGVIQSPRHLIKEKRETATLKCYPIPRHDTVYWYQQGPGQDPQFLISFYEKMQSDKGSIPDRFSAQQFSDYHSELNMSSLELGDSALYFCASSARLAGGPDTQYFGPGTRLTVL.

This clone was observed a handful of times. V is TRBV4-1 and J is TRBJ1-2; 8 positions match TRBD1. With V trimmed by 2 bases and J by 4 bases, 3 bases remained unmatched. Germline V CDR1 and CDR2: MGHRA, YSYEKL. This CDR3 region has 14 residues. The CDR3 sequence: CASSQPGGSYGYTF. The CDR3 DNA reads as TGCGCCAGCAGCCAACCAGGGGGCAGCTATGGCTACACCTTC.

The chain employs TRBV28 and TRBJ1-5; D is possibly TRBD1 (5 bases). CDR3 length equals 14 residues. CDR1 and CDR2 from the germline V gene are MDHEN and SYDVKM. With 6 bases removed from V and 7 bases from J, the gap between germline ends came to 16 bases. The CDR3: CASSSGQKPQPQHF. In DNA, the CDR3 is TGTGCCAGCAGCTCAGGACAAAAACCCCAGCCCCAGCATTTT.

This chain uses TRBV7-9 with TRBJ2-1; D uncertain. Germline values: CDR1 SEHNR, CDR2 FQNEAQ (reference sequence). The length of the CDR3 is 13 residues. V was cut by 0 bases and J by 5 bases, with 5 bases left in between. The CDR3 is CASSLAGDNEQFF. DNA for the CDR3: TGTGCCAGCAGCTTAGCAGGAGACAATGAGCAGTTCTTC.

The chain has TRBV5-5 and TRBJ1-1, with D perhaps TRBD1 (6 bases). The CDR3 sequence is 15 residues long. Trimming cost V 3 bases and J 3 bases, with 15 bases left between them. The germline V gene encodes CDR1 SGHKS and CDR2 YYEKEE (reference sequence). The CDR3 DNA is TGTGCCAGCAGCTGGAAGGGGGGGTACGACACTGAAGCTTTCTTT. Translated: CASSWKGGYDTEAFF.

The genes are TRBV2 and TRBJ2-1; D ambiguous. The CDR3 consists of 13 residues. From germline, CDR1 is SNHLY and CDR2 FYNNEI. Trimming cost V 7 bases and J 2 bases, with 9 bases left between them. In DNA form, the CDR3 reads TGTGCCAGCAATCGTATTCCCTACAATGAGCAGTTCTTC. It specifies CASNRIPYNEQFF.